The entry below gives a single T cell receptor beta chain sequence along with its context. Its specificity is not known. The data belong to a study of radiotherapy plus CTLA-4 blockade in lung cancer. General study results and limits: Blood-borne expansion of tumor-derived TCR clones followed radiotherapy plus ipilimumab.

This CDR3 has 17 residues. Trimming at V came to 6 bases and at J to 0 bases, leaving 8 bases not matched to a gene. The germline gives CDR1 ENHRY, CDR2 SYGVKD. Clones were read by immunoSEQ multiplex PCR, and TCRdb kept only the in-frame ones, dropping some. The table records some 70,000 clones, around 86% of them present only once. The chain joins TRBV10-3 to TRBJ2-7; the match to TRBD2 covers 13 bases. The material sequenced was peripheral blood, taken from a patient treated with radiotherapy plus ipilimumab. The sequence derives from a human donor with non-small cell lung cancer who had a partial response to radiotherapy plus ipilimumab. CDR3 DNA: TGTGCCATCAGCTTCCCGACTAGCGGGAGGAACTCCTACGAGCAGTACTTC. It specifies CAISFPTSGRNSYEQYF.